The 11 T cell receptor beta chains presented below share a single source sample, sequenced in a study of T cells in pancreatic ductal adenocarcinoma (dated by TCRdb to about 2017). The pancreatic ductal adenocarcinoma patients who were selected had gone through surgery without receiving any neoadjuvant therapy. Libraries came from the immunoSEQ multiplex PCR assay. TCRdb took over this immuneACCESS table, retaining in-frame rearrangements with V and J assigned. Such tables are incomplete; in checked studies, under half of the missing clones stem from an unresolved V gene, and the remainder is unexplained. This sample comprises approximately 97,000 clones, around 96% of them detected only once. The ten largest account for roughly 3.1% of the sample. Sequences were obtained from PBMCs. These receptors came from a human donor with pancreatic ductal adenocarcinoma.

The rearrangement links TRBV10-3 to TRBJ1-4; D ambiguous. Trimming left V 2 bases short and J 7 bases short, with 14 bases between. This CDR3 region has 15 residues. CDR1 ENHRY and CDR2 SYGVKD come from the germline V gene. In DNA, the CDR3 is TGTGCCATCAGTGAGCCGAGGAGAATATCTGAAAAACTGTTTTTT. Encoded protein: CAISEPRRISEKLFF.

The V gene is TRBV9, the J gene TRBJ2-3; 11 bases fit TRBD2. The CDR3 sequence is 19 residues long. After removal of 4 bases from V and 10 bases from J, the junction contained 23 bases not matched to a gene. Germline lookup yields CDR1 SGDLS and CDR2 YYNGEE. In nucleotides, the CDR3 is TGTGCCAGCAGCCTTGCCGGGACTAGCGGCCTATCCACACAAGGGGCGCAGTATTTT. As protein: CASSLAGTSGLSTQGAQYF.

The V call is TRBV5-4, the J call TRBJ2-3; D unresolved. The germline CDR1 and CDR2 sequences are SGHNT and YYREEE (reference sequence). The ends were cut back, 0 bases at V and 0 bases at J, with 11 bases in the middle. This CDR3 has 16 amino acids. DNA for the CDR3: TGTGCCAGCAGCTTGGCCCTACCGACTAGCACAGATACGCAGTATTTT. Its translation: CASSLALPTSTDTQYF. Full variable domain (missing parts from reference TRBV5-4 and TRBJ2-3): ETGVTQSPTHLIKTRGQQVTLRCSSQSGHNTVSWYQQALGQGPQFIFQYYREEENGRGNFPPRFSGLQFPNYSSELNVNALELDDSALYLCASSLALPTSTDTQYFGPGTRLTVL.

The rearrangement joins TRBV27 to TRBJ2-3; D perhaps matches TRBD2 (5 bases). The germline gives CDR1 MNHEY, CDR2 SMNVEV (reference sequence). The CDR3 runs 13 residues. Trimming removed 6 bases at V and 1 base at J, with 8 bases between. The chain's CDR3 is CASRDSGTDTQYF. The DNA of the CDR3 is TGTGCCAGCAGAGATAGCGGCACAGATACGCAGTATTTT.

The V and J genes are TRBV27 and TRBJ2-3, with 7 positions matching TRBD2. V trimming: 3 bases; J trimming: 2 bases; junction bases outside the gene matches: 11. Germline V lookup: CDR1 MNHEY, CDR2 SMNVEV (reference sequence). This CDR3 spans 17 amino acids. The CDR3 DNA sequence: TGTGCCAGCAGTTTCACCCTAGCGGCGAAGTTCACAGATACGCAGTATTTT. Protein: CASSFTLAAKFTDTQYF.

This chain joins TRBV21-1 and TRBJ2-7; the table's D gene call, TRBD1, was not cross checked with the DNA. TRBV21-1 is tagged as a pseudogene. This CDR3 comprises 14 residues. DNA of the CDR3: TGTGCCAGCAGTCGTTGGACAGGCTTCCACGAGCAGTACTTC. Its protein product is CASSRWTGFHEQYF.

This sequence joins TRBV19 and TRBJ2-3; D gene ambiguous. The germline gives CDR1 LNHDA, CDR2 SQIVND (reference sequence). V was cut by 3 bases and J by 2 bases, with 3 bases left in between. There are 12 residues in the CDR3. The CDR3 DNA reads as TGTGCCAGTAGTATCTCCACAGATACGCAGTATTTT. Amino acid sequence: CASSISTDTQYF.

This sequence joins TRBV18 and TRBJ2-5; 8 positions match TRBD1. The length of the CDR3 is 15 residues. V shed 2 bases, J shed 5 bases, and the junction held 7 bases outside the gene matches. CDR1 and CDR2 (germline): KGHSH, LQKENI. In nucleotides, the CDR3 is TGTGCCAGCTCACCAGCGTACAGGGGGTATGAGACCCAGTACTTC. This encodes CASSPAYRGYETQYF.

This chain links TRBV7-9 with TRBJ2-3, with TRBD1 matching 7 bases. The trim removed 1 base at V and 4 bases at J, leaving 2 bases unmatched. CDR1 is SEHNR and CDR2 is FQNEAQ in the germline V gene (reference sequence). This CDR3 is built from 14 residues. The DNA of the CDR3 is TGTGCCAGCAGCTTAGACCAGGGGGCAGATACGCAGTATTTT. Its translation: CASSLDQGADTQYF.

For this clone: This CDR3 is also generated by other DNA sequences in the sample. The J gene is TRBJ2-7, the V gene TRBV18, with D hard to call. This CDR3 region has 12 residues. CDR1 is KGHSH and CDR2 is LQKENI in the germline V gene. Trimming took 3 bases from V and 5 from J, leaving 8 bases between them. The CDR3 spells CASSPRRDEQYF. The CDR3 DNA reads as TGTGCCAGCTCACCCCGCCGGGACGAGCAGTACTTC.

The CDR3 coding sequence is TGTGCCAGCAGCCTAAGCAGGCCCGGGGAGCTGTTTTTT. It encodes CASSLSRPGELFF. The rearrangement links TRBV14 to TRBJ2-2; D uncertain. CDR3 length: 13 amino acids. The V gene lost 4 bases and the J gene lost 6 bases, with 9 bases spanning the gap. Germline CDR1 reads SGHDN; CDR2 reads FVKESK. The full variable domain, with the rest looked up from reference TRBV14 and TRBJ2-2, is EAGVTQFPSHSVIEKGQTVTLRCDPISGHDNLYWYRRVMGKEIKFLLHFVKESKQDESGMPNNRFLAERTGGTYSTLKVQPAELEDSGVYFCASSLSRPGELFFGEGSRLTVL.